Listed below are T cell receptor beta chains from one sample, sequenced in a study of T-cell memory formation after mild COVID-19. MiXCR was run by TCRdb on the 5' RACE reads, yielding one entry per CDR3 protein. The data show fewer than 95,000 distinct CDR3 sequences, over 12% seen once. Sequenced sample: PBMCs or a T cell subset sorted from them (not recorded which). The receptors derive from a man younger than 30 who had mild COVID-19 (a few samples of this study predate the infection). Cell type and time point are not known. The CDR3 runs from the conserved cysteine through the conserved F or W. A D gene is named only where the DNA matches it firmly. Clone size, where shown, is once, few, many, or a class for clones that have expanded.

CDR3 length	D gene	clone size	V gene	J gene	CDR3 protein	CDR3 DNA
13	TRBD1	few	TRBV20-1	TRBJ1-2	CRGTGIGSYGYTF	TGCAGAGGGACAGGGATTGGGTCCTATGGCTACACCTTC
13	.	medium-sized	TRBV27	TRBJ1-2	CASSLSDGYGYTF	TGTGCCAGCAGTTTATCTGACGGCTATGGCTACACCTTC
15	TRBD2	few	TRBV10-2	TRBJ2-2	CASRLAGANTGELFF	TGCGCCAGCAGGCTAGCGGGAGCGAACACCGGGGAGCTGTTTTTT
14	.	.	TRBV20-1	TRBJ2-5	CSAQTTGPWETQYF	TGCAGTGCTCAGACTACAGGGCCTTGGGAGACCCAGTACTTC
16	TRBD2	.	TRBV20-1	TRBJ2-4	CSAYPRASGGQNIQYF	TGCAGTGCATACCCCCGGGCTAGCGGAGGCCAAAACATTCAGTACTTC
16	.	few	TRBV18	TRBJ1-1	CASSLQTGRVNTEAFF	TGTGCCAGCTCACTTCAGACGGGGAGAGTGAACACTGAAGCTTTCTTT
16	.	.	TRBV24-1	TRBJ1-2	CATSDYRDRANYGYTF	TGTGCCACCAGTGATTACCGGGACCGAGCTAACTATGGCTACACCTTC
16	.	.	TRBV24-1	TRBJ2-3	CATSGHDYRDPDTQYF	TGTGCCACCAGTGGCCATGATTACAGGGATCCCGATACGCAGTATTTT
15	.	.	TRBV5-1	TRBJ2-3	CASSLEGSSTDTQYF	TGCGCCAGCAGCTTGGAGGGCTCCTCCACAGATACGCAGTATTTT
15	TRBD2	.	TRBV4-3	TRBJ2-7	CASSPPAGGSSEQYF	TGCGCCAGCAGCCCTCCGGCGGGGGGATCCTCCGAGCAGTACTTC
14	.	.	TRBV7-8	TRBJ2-5	CASTLRGPLETQYF	TGTGCCAGCACCCTTCGAGGGCCTCTAGAGACCCAGTACTTC
14	.	few	TRBV7-9	TRBJ1-4	CASSLEGSGEKLFF	TGTGCCAGCAGCTTAGAGGGGTCGGGCGAAAAACTGTTTTTT
14	TRBD1	.	TRBV4-3	TRBJ2-7	CASSPGGIDDEQYF	TGCGCCAGCAGCCCAGGGGGCATCGACGACGAGCAGTACTTC
15	TRBD1	few	TRBV2	TRBJ1-2	CASKTLLTGAGGYTF	TGTGCCAGCAAGACTCTATTGACAGGGGCTGGCGGCTACACCTTC
14	.	many	TRBV6-4	TRBJ2-2	CASSEKGGGGELFF	TGTGCCAGCAGTGAGAAGGGAGGTGGCGGGGAGCTGTTTTTT
14	.	few	TRBV29-1	TRBJ2-5	CSVVRAFGEETQYF	TGCAGCGTAGTTAGGGCCTTCGGTGAAGAGACCCAGTACTTC
16	.	.	TRBV4-3	TRBJ2-2	CASSQDRGINTGELFF	TGCGCCAGCAGCCAAGATCGAGGGATTAACACCGGGGAGCTGTTTTTT
12	.	many	TRBV12-3/TRBV12-4	TRBJ1-1	CASSPENTEAFF	TGTGCCAGCAGCCCAGAGAACACTGAAGCTTTCTTT
13	.	.	TRBV7-9	TRBJ2-5	CASSFASPETQYF	TGTGCCAGCAGCTTCGCTTCTCCGGAGACCCAGTACTTC
13	.	.	TRBV15	TRBJ1-2	CATSRTLSDGYTF	TGTGCCACCAGCAGAACTCTGAGCGATGGCTACACCTTC
16	TRBD2	.	TRBV7-8	TRBJ2-3	CASSSVELAGTDTQYF	TGTGCCAGCAGCTCAGTGGAACTAGCGGGGACAGATACGCAGTATTTT
15	.	few	TRBV12-3/TRBV12-4	TRBJ2-2	CASSLVVGYTGELFF	TGTGCCAGCAGTTTAGTCGTCGGCTACACCGGGGAGCTGTTTTTT
16	.	few	TRBV23-1	TRBJ1-1	CASSQLGVKLRTEAFF	TGCGCCAGCAGTCAACTAGGGGTTAAGTTACGCACTGAAGCTTTCTTT
15	.	few	TRBV9	TRBJ2-7	CASSVGQVPSYEQYF	TGTGCCAGCAGCGTAGGGCAGGTCCCTTCCTACGAGCAGTACTTC
14	TRBD2	few	TRBV20-1	TRBJ2-5	CSAGLAGVQETQYF	TGCAGTGCTGGATTAGCGGGGGTACAAGAGACCCAGTACTTC
15	.	few	TRBV12-3/TRBV12-4	TRBJ1-5	CASSEEATSNQPQHF	TGTGCCAGCAGCGAAGAAGCCACTAGCAATCAGCCCCAGCATTTT
15	.	.	TRBV12-5	TRBJ1-4	CASGLSRGAHEKLFF	TGTGCTAGTGGTCTCTCTCGGGGGGCACACGAAAAACTGTTTTTT
15	.	few	TRBV5-4	TRBJ2-1	CASSFGVSSYNEQFF	TGTGCCAGCAGCTTCGGGGTTAGCTCCTACAATGAGCAGTTCTTC
14	.	.	TRBV10-3	TRBJ2-7	CAISDEGGPYEQYF	TGTGCCATCAGCGACGAGGGGGGCCCCTACGAGCAGTACTTC
15	TRBD2	many	TRBV15	TRBJ2-1	CATSSGGAPYNEQFF	TGTGCCACCAGTTCCGGGGGGGCCCCCTACAATGAGCAGTTCTTC
17	.	few	TRBV4-3	TRBJ1-1	CASSQAHPGRENTEAFF	TGCGCCAGCAGCCAGGCCCATCCCGGGAGGGAGAACACTGAAGCTTTCTTT
15	.	.	TRBV6-6	TRBJ2-5	CASSLDGREQETQYF	TGTGCCAGCAGCCTCGACGGACGCGAGCAAGAGACCCAGTACTTC
13	.	many	TRBV27	TRBJ2-3	CASSLLGTDTQYF	TGTGCCAGCAGCTTACTGGGGACAGATACGCAGTATTTT
13	TRBD1	once	TRBV15	TRBJ2-7	CATGDRVFGEQYF	TGTGCCACCGGAGACAGGGTTTTCGGCGAGCAGTACTTC
15	.	.	TRBV7-9	TRBJ2-7	CASSLVALAGNEQYF	TGTGCCAGCAGCTTAGTTGCTCTTGCGGGAAACGAGCAGTACTTC
13	.	.	TRBV9	TRBJ2-5	CASSVDGEGTQYF	TGTGCCAGCAGCGTAGATGGCGAGGGGACCCAGTACTTC
14	.	.	TRBV13	TRBJ1-1	CASSLLSVNTEAFF	TGTGCCAGCAGCTTATTGTCAGTGAACACTGAAGCTTTCTTT
16	TRBD1	few	TRBV20-1	TRBJ1-1	CSARVPVDRVNTEAFF	TGCAGTGCTAGAGTACCCGTGGACAGGGTGAACACTGAAGCTTTCTTT
13	.	.	TRBV7-2	TRBJ1-5	CASSLNSRGPQHF	TGTGCCAGCAGCTTGAATTCCCGGGGGCCCCAGCATTTT
14	TRBD1	many	TRBV20-1	TRBJ1-5	CSASRTTGSGPQHF	TGCAGTGCTAGCCGCACGACAGGGAGTGGGCCCCAGCATTTT
18	TRBD2	.	TRBV27	TRBJ2-3	CASSLSIWAGGRTDTQYF	TGTGCCAGCAGTTTATCGATCTGGGCGGGGGGGCGCACAGATACGCAGTATTTT
11	TRBD2	few	TRBV5-6	TRBJ2-1	CASSFSGRGFF	TGTGCCAGCAGCTTTAGCGGGCGGGGGTTCTTC
12	.	few	TRBV4-1	TRBJ2-1	CASSQDKGLRFF	TGCGCCAGCAGCCAAGATAAAGGGTTACGATTCTTC
15	.	few	TRBV11-2	TRBJ2-3	CASSLVLMAGDTQYF	TGTGCCAGCAGCTTAGTACTTATGGCGGGAGATACGCAGTATTTT
13	.	.	TRBV27	TRBJ1-1	CASSWVMNTEAFF	TGTGCCAGCAGTTGGGTAATGAACACTGAAGCTTTCTTT